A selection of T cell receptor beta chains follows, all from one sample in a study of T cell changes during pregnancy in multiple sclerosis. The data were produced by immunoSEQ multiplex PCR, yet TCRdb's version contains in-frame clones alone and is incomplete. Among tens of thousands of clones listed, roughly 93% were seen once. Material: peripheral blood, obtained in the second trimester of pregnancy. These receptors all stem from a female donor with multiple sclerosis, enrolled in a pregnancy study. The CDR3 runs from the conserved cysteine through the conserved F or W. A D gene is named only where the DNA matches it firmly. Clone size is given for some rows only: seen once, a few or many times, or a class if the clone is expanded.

CDR3 DNA: TGTGCTAGTGGTTTGGTGGATAAGATAGGGGGACACACTGAAGCTTTCTTT; CDR3 protein: CASGLVDKIGGHTEAFF; V gene: TRBV12-5; D gene: .; clone size: once; J gene: TRBJ1-1
CDR3 DNA: TGTGCCAGCAGTCTATGGACAGGGCATCAGCCCCAGCATTTT; CDR3 protein: CASSLWTGHQPQHF; V gene: TRBV6-1; D gene: TRBD1; clone size: few; J gene: TRBJ1-5
CDR3 DNA: TGTGCCAGCAGCGTAGGGACTAGCGCGTACGAGCAGTACTTC; CDR3 protein: CASSVGTSAYEQYF; V gene: TRBV27; D gene: TRBD2; clone size: .; J gene: TRBJ2-7
CDR3 DNA: TGTGCCAGCAGCTTCGGGGGAGAGCAGTACTTC; CDR3 protein: CASSFGGEQYF; V gene: TRBV5-4; D gene: .; clone size: .; J gene: TRBJ2-7
CDR3 DNA: TGTGCCAGCAGTTACGTGTTCTCCGGGGAGCAGTACTTC; CDR3 protein: CASSYVFSGEQYF; V gene: TRBV6-5; D gene: .; clone size: .; J gene: TRBJ2-7
CDR3 DNA: TGTGCCAGTAGTTGGACAGGGAGTAGAGTTGGCTACACCTTC; CDR3 protein: CASSWTGSRVGYTF; V gene: TRBV19; D gene: TRBD1; clone size: .; J gene: TRBJ1-2
CDR3 DNA: TGCGCCAGCAGCTTGGCCGGGGACATAACCAACACTGAAGCTTTCTTT; CDR3 protein: CASSLAGDITNTEAFF; V gene: TRBV5-1; D gene: .; clone size: .; J gene: TRBJ1-1
CDR3 DNA: TGTGCCAGCAGTTTTCAACCCGACTCATACTACGAGCAGTACTTC; CDR3 protein: CASSFQPDSYYEQYF; V gene: TRBV27; D gene: .; clone size: .; J gene: TRBJ2-7
CDR3 DNA: TGTGCCAGCAGCGGCCCAAGTGGGGGGGCAGTGGGGACTGAAGCTTTCTTT; CDR3 protein: CASSGPSGGAVGTEAFF; V gene: TRBV9; D gene: .; clone size: .; J gene: TRBJ1-1
CDR3 DNA: TGTGCCAGCAGCTCAAGGACAGGGGGCTCGTATAATTCACCCCTCCACTTT; CDR3 protein: CASSSRTGGSYNSPLHF; V gene: TRBV7-6; D gene: TRBD1; clone size: .; J gene: TRBJ1-6
CDR3 DNA: TGTGCCAGTAGTTCAGGGCCTGACTATGGCTACACCTTC; CDR3 protein: CASSSGPDYGYTF; V gene: TRBV19; D gene: .; clone size: .; J gene: TRBJ1-2
CDR3 DNA: TGCGCCAGCAGAAACCGGGACAGGGGGAACACCGGGGAGCTGTTTTTT; CDR3 protein: CASRNRDRGNTGELFF; V gene: TRBV5-1; D gene: TRBD1; clone size: .; J gene: TRBJ2-2
CDR3 DNA: TGTGCCAGCAGCTTCCCAGGGGAAGTCTACGGAAACACCATATATTTT; CDR3 protein: CASSFPGEVYGNTIYF; V gene: TRBV13; D gene: .; clone size: .; J gene: TRBJ1-3
CDR3 DNA: TGTGCCAGCAGCTCTAAAGGACAGCTCTCTGGAAACACCATATATTTT; CDR3 protein: CASSSKGQLSGNTIYF; V gene: TRBV5-4; D gene: .; clone size: once; J gene: TRBJ1-3
CDR3 DNA: TGTGCCAGTATCCCGGGGGATGGGGGCAATCAGCCCCAGCATTTT; CDR3 protein: CASIPGDGGNQPQHF; V gene: TRBV19; D gene: .; clone size: .; J gene: TRBJ1-5
CDR3 DNA: TGTGCCAGTATAGGGGCACCAAATTTCTACGAGCAGTACTTC; CDR3 protein: CASIGAPNFYEQYF; V gene: TRBV19; D gene: .; clone size: .; J gene: TRBJ2-7